What follows describes a single T cell receptor beta chain. The data were taken from a study of blood T cell repertoires in COVID-19. The wider study: Specimens from acute and convalescent COVID-19 originated in the United States, Italy and Spain. Nucleic acid was either cDNA or gDNA, and it came from T cells, B-cell-depleted T cells, or PBMCs.

Source study methods: By means of reference gene primer amplification, nucleated cell counts were estimated. Assay used: immunoSEQ multiplex PCR; TCRdb lists only in-frame clones, some missing. V and J calls and clone size are those listed in that table; D and trimming were worked out from the DNA. Altogether under 100,000 clones are present, around 80% being singletons, with the ten largest covering about a third. Recruited during active infection, patients (from Seattle) were subsequently followed longitudinally. Germline V CDR1 and CDR2: SGHRS, YFSETQ. Trimming removed 3 bases from V and 0 bases from J; junction bases left unmatched: 7. The CDR3 sequence is 17 residues long.

The V gene is TRBV5-1, the J gene TRBJ2-1; 9 bases align to TRBD2. The source material was peripheral blood. This receptor was obtained from a man in his sixties with COVID-19, enrolled during active disease. This CDR3 reads CASSSSLAGSSYNEQFF. For the CDR3, the DNA is TGCGCCAGCAGCTCCTCCCTAGCGGGAAGCTCCTACAATGAGCAGTTCTTC. Looking up the rest from reference TRBV5-1 and TRBJ2-1 gives the full variable domain: KAGVTQTPRYLIKTRGQQVTLSCSPISGHRSVSWYQQTPGQGLQFLFEYFSETQRNKGNFPGRFSGRQFSNSRSEMNVSTLELGDSALYLCASSSSLAGSSYNEQFFGPGTRLTVL.